One and the same sample provided the 22 T cell receptor beta chains below, sequenced in a study of OX40 agonist ivuxolimab in advanced cancers. Library generation was performed with the immunoSEQ multiplex PCR assay. Sourced from immuneACCESS, this table was stored by TCRdb with only in-frame sequences that have V and J called. A share of the clones is absent; for the studies checked, an unresolved V gene accounts for under half, and the remainder has no known explanation. This sample is represented by 60,000 to 85,000 clones; about nine tenths of them were singletons. Of the sample, less than 0.55% falls within the top ten clones. The specimen comprised CD4+ or CD8+ T cells sorted from blood, sampled in a trial of the OX40 agonist ivuxolimab. The receptors come from an adult with an advanced solid tumor such as melanoma, head and neck, liver or kidney cancer.

This clone came up a few times. The CDR3 loop is CASSEAGLNTEAFF. CDR3 sequence (DNA): TGTGCCAGCAGTGAAGCCGGCTTGAACACTGAAGCTTTCTTT. The chain combines TRBV6-1 with TRBJ1-1; D not certain. Germline values: CDR1 MNHNS, CDR2 SASEGT. Between the trimmed V and J ends, which lost 0 bases and 0 bases, there was a span of 5 bases. This CDR3 is 14 amino acids long.

The rearrangement links TRBV13 to TRBJ2-3; weak D call: TRBD2 (6 bases). The germline V and J ends were trimmed by 5 bases and 8 bases, with 20 bases remaining between them. Germline V gene sequence: CDR1 PRHDT, CDR2 FYEKMQ (reference sequence). The CDR3 length is 15 residues. CDR3 sequence reads: CASSLGTRDFATQYF. The CDR3 DNA follows: TGTGCCAGCAGCCTTGGAACCCGGGACTTCGCTACGCAGTATTTT.

Regarding this clone: At one end the junction does not follow the germline gene, possibly because of a read error. The rearrangement links TRBV9 to TRBJ1-2, with D possibly being TRBD1 (5 bases). The CDR3 contains 15 residues. CDR1 and CDR2 (germline): SGDLS, YYNGEE. The DNA of the CDR3 is TGTGCCAGCAGCGTCTCTACCGGGGCTAATTATGGCTACACCTTC. It yields the protein CASSVSTGANYGYTF.

In its sample, this clone was seen a few times. This chain connects TRBV27 to TRBJ2-4, with D perhaps TRBD2 (6 bases). The V end lost 4 bases, the J end lost 1 base, and 8 bases lay between the germline ends. The CDR3 runs to 14 residues. Germline V gene lookup returns CDR1 MNHEY and CDR2 SMNVEV (reference sequence). Here the CDR3 DNA reads TGTGCCAGCAGTTCGGCGGGGGCCAAAAACATTCAGTACTTC. Residues: CASSSAGAKNIQYF.

The chain has TRBV6-5 and TRBJ2-7; perhaps TRBD1 as D (5 bases). Trimming pared 3 bases from V and 6 bases from J, leaving 21 bases between. Germline V gene lookup returns CDR1 MNHEY and CDR2 SVGAGI. CDR3 size: 16 residues. CDR3: CASSYKAGPINREQYF. The CDR3 coding sequence is TGTGCCAGCAGTTATAAGGCAGGGCCGATCAACCGCGAGCAGTACTTC.

The chain couples TRBV28 to TRBJ2-2; TRBD1 agrees at 8 bases. CDR1 is MDHEN, CDR2 SYDVKM, per germline. Trimming cost V 8 bases and J 4 bases; bases outside gene matches: 6. This CDR3 is 14 amino acids long. For the CDR3, the DNA is TGTGCCAGCTTGTCGGACAGGGTCACCGGGGAGCTGTTTTTT. Translated: CASLSDRVTGELFF.

This rearrangement joins TRBV4-1 to TRBJ2-6, with 10 bases lining up with TRBD1. With V trimmed by 0 bases and J by 0 bases, 8 bases remained unmatched. The germline V gene has CDR1 MGHRA and CDR2 YSYEKL. The CDR3 is made up of 20 amino acids. CDR3: CASSQDIGTGVPSGANVLTF. In DNA form, the CDR3 reads TGCGCCAGCAGCCAAGATATTGGGACAGGGGTCCCCTCTGGGGCCAACGTCCTGACTTTC.

V and J are TRBV5-1 and TRBJ1-2; D is possibly TRBD1 (6 bases). The CDR3 covers 15 residues. The ends were cut back, 0 bases at V and 6 bases at J, with 15 bases in the middle. CDR1 SGHRS and CDR2 YFSETQ come from the germline V gene. Written as DNA, the CDR3 is TGCGCCAGCAGCTTGGCAGCAGGGGAGATCCATGGCTACACCTTC. Residues: CASSLAAGEIHGYTF.

The chain links TRBV18 to TRBJ2-2; TRBD1 aligns across 9 bases. The CDR3 is 16 amino acids. Trimming removed 2 bases from V and 1 base from J; junction bases left unmatched: 2. Germline values: CDR1 KGHSH, CDR2 LQKENI. The CDR3 loop is CASSPGQGLNTGELFF. The CDR3, as DNA: TGTGCCAGCTCACCAGGACAGGGGTTGAACACCGGGGAGCTGTTTTTT.

The genes are TRBV25-1 and TRBJ1-3, with D uncertain. The CDR3 sequence is 17 residues long. The germline V gene has CDR1 MGHDK and CDR2 SYGVNS. The V end was cut by 5 bases, the J end by 0 bases, with 17 bases between. The CDR3 sequence: CASSLAIAGPSGNTIYF. The CDR3 DNA reads as TGTGCCAGCAGTTTAGCCATTGCAGGTCCCTCTGGAAACACCATATATTTT.

The chain uses TRBV11-2 and TRBJ2-7; D is perhaps TRBD2 (6 bases). The CDR3 loop spans 13 amino acids. V lost 2 bases and J lost 5, with 10 bases in between. Germline values: CDR1 SGHAT, CDR2 FQNNGV. The CDR3 DNA reads as TGTGCCAGCAGCTTATCCAGGAGGGACGAGCAGTACTTC. It translates to CASSLSRRDEQYF.

This clone was counted between two and nine times. The V gene is TRBV5-1, the J gene TRBJ1-2; 7 bases map to TRBD1. This CDR3 has 12 residues. J lost 10 bases, V lost 2 bases, and 5 bases had no gene match. CDR1 and CDR2 from the germline V gene are SGHRS and YFSETQ. The CDR3 DNA reads as TGCGCCAGCAGCTTCCGACAGGGTATCTACACCTTC. Encoded protein: CASSFRQGIYTF. Full variable domain (outside the CDR3, taken from reference TRBV5-1 and TRBJ1-2): KAGVTQTPRYLIKTRGQQVTLSCSPISGHRSVSWYQQTPGQGLQFLFEYFSETQRNKGNFPGRFSGRQFSNSRSEMNVSTLELGDSALYLCASSFRQGIYTFGSGTRLTVV.

The chain is built from TRBV7-2 and TRBJ2-7; no definite D call. V dropped 2 bases and J dropped 3 bases, with 8 bases sitting between them. The CDR3 consists of 13 residues. The V gene's germline CDR1 is SGHTA and CDR2 FQGNSA. This CDR3 is CASSLRASYEQYF. For the CDR3, the DNA is TGTGCCAGCAGCTTACGGGCCAGCTACGAGCAGTACTTC.

The genes are TRBV5-1 and TRBJ1-1, with D possibly being TRBD1 (6 bases). V was trimmed by 7 bases and J by 5 bases, leaving 12 bases between them. Germline CDR1 SGHRS, CDR2 YFSETQ. The CDR3 consists of 12 residues. CDR3 sequence (DNA): TGCGCCAGCGGGTCAGGGGAGACTGAAGCTTTCTTT. This gives the protein CASGSGETEAFF.

This chain joins TRBV19 and TRBJ2-7; weak D call: TRBD2 (6 bases). The CDR3 is 15 amino acids. With 1 base removed from V and 1 base from J, the gap between germline ends came to 11 bases. Germline CDR1 LNHDA, CDR2 SQIVND (reference sequence). As DNA, the CDR3 is TGTGCCAGTAGTATAGGACTAGTGGAATCCTACGAGCAGTACTTC. This sequence encodes CASSIGLVESYEQYF.

The chain is built from TRBV30 and TRBJ1-4, with TRBD1 as a possible D gene (6 bases). Trimming cost V 3 bases and J 8 bases, with 10 bases left between them. Germline V gene sequence: CDR1 GTSNPN, CDR2 SVGIG (reference sequence). The CDR3 is 12 amino acids. DNA of the CDR3: TGTGCCTGGAGCAACAGGGAAGAAAAACTGTTTTTT. Translating it yields CAWSNREEKLFF.

V is TRBV19 and J is TRBJ1-2, with D maybe TRBD1 (6 bases). Germline V gene data show CDR1 as LNHDA and CDR2 as SQIVND (reference sequence). There are 15 residues in the CDR3. V was trimmed by 1 base and J by 4 bases, leaving 13 bases between them. The CDR3 bases are TGTGCCAGTAGTATAGCGGGTTGGGACATCTATGGCTACACCTTC. Translated: CASSIAGWDIYGYTF.

This clone was seen only a few times. V gene TRBV30 combines with J gene TRBJ1-1; D uncertain. From germline, CDR1 is GTSNPN and CDR2 SVGIG (reference sequence). Trimming took off 4 bases at V and 5 bases at J, with 17 bases between the two ends. The CDR3 runs to 14 residues. The CDR3 sequence is CAWKEVPGVTEAFF. As DNA, the CDR3 is TGTGCCTGGAAGGAAGTCCCCGGGGTTACTGAAGCTTTCTTT.

The V gene is TRBV5-1, the J gene TRBJ2-7, with unresolved D. Trimming cost V 0 bases and J 9 bases, with 4 bases left between them. Germline lookup yields CDR1 SGHRS and CDR2 YFSETQ. The CDR3 totals 10 residues. The CDR3 region has the DNA TGCGCCAGCAGCTTGGTTGGGCAGTACTTC. Translation: CASSLVGQYF.

This chain joins TRBV15 and TRBJ1-2; the D is unclear. CDR3 length: 14 amino acids. CDR1 and CDR2 (germline): LNHNV, YYDKDF (reference sequence). V dropped 4 bases and J dropped 4 bases, with 13 bases sitting between them. DNA of the CDR3: TGTGCCACCAGCACCCCCGGGGTAACCTATGGCTACACCTTC. Translating gives CATSTPGVTYGYTF.

The rearrangement uses TRBV6-5 and TRBJ1-1, with 7 bases fitting TRBD1. This CDR3 comprises 14 residues. With V trimmed by 2 bases and J by 4 bases, 4 bases remained unmatched. Germline V gene sequence: CDR1 MNHEY, CDR2 SVGAGI. The CDR3 region is CASSYDRVSTEAFF. The DNA of the CDR3 is TGTGCCAGCAGTTACGACAGGGTGTCCACTGAAGCTTTCTTT.

V and J are TRBV6-5 and TRBJ2-3; D unclear. The CDR3 runs 14 residues. V was clipped by 3 bases and J by 4 bases, with 11 bases between them. Germline V CDR1 and CDR2: MNHEY, SVGAGI. The CDR3: CASSYSTLADTQYF. The CDR3 DNA follows: TGTGCCAGCAGTTATTCGACTCTCGCAGATACGCAGTATTTT.